The 13 T cell receptor beta chains below all came from one sample that was sequenced in a study of blood T cell repertoires in COVID-19. Assay: immunoSEQ multiplex PCR; the TCRdb copy retains only in-frame clones and omits some. The sample gives over 200,000 clones, around nine tenths of which show up once; 3.5% to 4.5% is in the top ten. Sequenced input: PBMCs or T cells enriched from blood (not recorded which). These receptors all stem from a woman aged 25 to 39 with acute COVID-19.

The chain is built from TRBV27 and TRBJ1-1; TRBD1 matches at 7 bases. J lost 7 bases, V lost 1 base, and 6 bases had no gene match. The CDR3 has 14 residues. From germline, CDR1 is MNHEY and CDR2 SMNVEV (reference sequence). The CDR3 is CASSLFGTEFEAFF. The DNA for the CDR3 is TGTGCCAGCAGTTTATTCGGGACAGAGTTTGAAGCTTTCTTT.

This chain joins TRBV19 and TRBJ1-6, with D possibly matching TRBD1 (5 bases). V lost 3 bases, J lost 6 bases, and 15 bases lay in between. This CDR3 is built from 16 residues. Germline assignment: CDR1 LNHDA and CDR2 SQIVND (reference sequence). The CDR3 sequence: CASSIPGTILNSPLHF. Written as DNA, the CDR3 is TGTGCCAGTAGTATTCCGGGGACTATTCTTAATTCACCCCTCCACTTT.

The chain recombines TRBV9 with TRBJ2-3, with 15 bases that match TRBD2. The CDR3 loop spans 16 amino acids. The J segment lost 4 bases and the V segment lost 4 bases, leaving 4 bases of the junction unmatched. The germline gives CDR1 SGDLS, CDR2 YYNGEE. Here the CDR3 DNA reads TGTGCCAGCAGCTCGGGACTAGCGGGGGGATCAGATACGCAGTATTTT. This gives the protein CASSSGLAGGSDTQYF.

This chain connects TRBV18 to TRBJ1-5, with a tentative D call TRBD1 (5 bases). CDR1 and CDR2 from the germline V gene are KGHSH and LQKENI. The CDR3 covers 12 residues. V was cut by 8 bases and J by 4 bases, with 9 bases left in between. The CDR3 loop is CASTDSNQPQHF. The CDR3, as DNA: TGTGCCAGCACTGACAGTAATCAGCCCCAGCATTTT.

V usage is TRBV7-9 and J usage is TRBJ1-1, with D possibly being TRBD1 (6 bases). The CDR3 covers 14 residues. Germline V gives CDR1 SEHNR, CDR2 FQNEAQ (reference sequence). Trimming removed 5 bases from V and 7 bases from J, with 17 bases in between. CDR3 sequence: CASSAGTRDNEAFF. The CDR3 DNA is TGTGCCAGCAGCGCAGGGACACGGGATAATGAAGCTTTCTTT.

The chain uses TRBV4-2 and TRBJ1-1, with no clear D. Per the germline V gene, CDR1 is LGHNA and CDR2 is YNFKEQ. This CDR3 contains 14 residues. V lost 1 base, J lost 4 bases, and 10 bases lay in between. CDR3 DNA sequence: TGTGCCAGCAGCCAAGTGGGGAGAGGCACTGAAGCTTTCTTT. Its translation: CASSQVGRGTEAFF.

This clone was picked up one time. The J gene is TRBJ2-1, the V gene TRBV24-1, with a possible D match to TRBD1 (6 bases). The CDR3 covers 12 residues. V shed 2 bases and J shed 8 bases, with 6 bases lying between them. The V gene's germline CDR1 is KGHDR and CDR2 SFDVKD. The CDR3 DNA follows: TGTGCCACCAGTGATTACAGGGATGAGCAGTTCTTC. It codes for CATSDYRDEQFF.

CDR3 sequence reads: CASSYGVTVTEAFF. CDR3 DNA sequence: TGTGCCAGCAGTTATGGTGTGACAGTCACTGAAGCTTTCTTT. The chain couples TRBV6-5 to TRBJ1-1, with D possibly matching TRBD1 (5 bases). V lost 3 bases to trimming and J lost 4 bases, with 12 bases between them. From germline, CDR1 is MNHEY and CDR2 SVGAGI. This CDR3 is built from 14 residues.

The chain uses TRBV25-1 and TRBJ1-2; 7 bases map to TRBD1. V lost 4 bases and J lost 5; bases outside the gene matches: 7. This CDR3 comprises 14 residues. Per germline, CDR1 MGHDK and CDR2 SYGVNS. Here the CDR3 reads CASSATTGSYGYTF. Written as DNA, the CDR3 is TGTGCCAGCAGTGCGACGACAGGGTCTTATGGCTACACCTTC.

This chain uses TRBV11-2 with TRBJ1-3; D perhaps matches TRBD1 (6 bases). Germline V gene sequence: CDR1 SGHAT, CDR2 FQNNGV. This CDR3 contains 15 residues. V lost 6 bases and J 1 base, leaving 13 bases between the germline ends. This chain's CDR3 is CASRQTGPSGNTIYF. In DNA, the CDR3 is TGTGCCAGCAGGCAAACAGGGCCTTCTGGAAACACCATATATTTT.

The chain uses TRBV4-1 and TRBJ1-3; no definite D call. From germline, CDR1 is MGHRA and CDR2 YSYEKL. CDR3 size: 15 residues. V lost 0 bases to trimming and J lost 3 bases, with 9 bases between them. The CDR3 DNA reads as TGCGCCAGCAGCCAAGAGGTGGCGGGTGGAAACACCATATATTTT. Its translation: CASSQEVAGGNTIYF.

The chain links TRBV3-1 (or the pseudogene TRBV3-2) to TRBJ1-3; D ambiguous. Per the germline V gene, CDR1 is LGHDT and CDR2 is YNNKEL (reference sequence). CDR3 length: 12 amino acids. The V gene lost 2 bases and the J gene lost 4 bases, with 3 bases spanning the gap. CDR3: CASSQQGNTIYF. The CDR3 DNA follows: TGTGCCAGCAGCCAACAGGGAAACACCATATATTTT.

This clone was recorded only once. The chain has TRBV18 and TRBJ2-2; TRBD2 aligns across 10 bases. Unmatched junction bases numbered 6, after V lost 4 bases and J lost 1 base. The CDR3 runs 17 residues. Germline loops: CDR1 KGHSH, CDR2 LQKENI. DNA for the CDR3: TGTGCCAGCTCACGACTAACTAGCGGGGTGAACACCGGGGAGCTGTTTTTT. The encoded protein is CASSRLTSGVNTGELFF.